This T cell receptor (beta chain) was found in a study of blood T cell repertoires in COVID-19. Background on the study: T cells, B-cell-depleted T cells, or PBMCs provided the cDNA or gDNA that served as material.

Clones were read by immunoSEQ multiplex PCR, and TCRdb kept only the in-frame ones, dropping some. The data contain more than 120,000 clones, approximately 90% of them singletons. The source is a woman aged 50 to 65 with active or convalescent COVID-19. Sequenced input: peripheral blood.

The CDR3 loop is CASHPRVSYEQYF. The CDR3 bases are TGCGCCAGCCACCCCAGGGTATCCTACGAGCAGTACTTC. V gene TRBV10-1 combines with J gene TRBJ2-7; D perhaps matches TRBD1 (5 bases). This CDR3 has 13 amino acids. The V end lost 8 bases, the J end lost 1 base, and 12 bases lay between the germline ends. The V gene's germline CDR1 is WNHNN and CDR2 SYGVQD (reference sequence).